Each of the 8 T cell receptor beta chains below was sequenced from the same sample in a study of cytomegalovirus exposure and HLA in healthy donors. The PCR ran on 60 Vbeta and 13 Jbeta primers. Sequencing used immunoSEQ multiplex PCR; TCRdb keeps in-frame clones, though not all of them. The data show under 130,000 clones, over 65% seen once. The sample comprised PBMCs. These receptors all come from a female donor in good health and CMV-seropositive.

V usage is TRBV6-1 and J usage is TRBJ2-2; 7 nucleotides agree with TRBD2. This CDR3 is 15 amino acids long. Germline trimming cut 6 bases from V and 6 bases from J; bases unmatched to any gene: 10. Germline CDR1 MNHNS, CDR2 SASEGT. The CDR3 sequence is CASRRLAADSGELFF. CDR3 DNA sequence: TGTGCCAGCAGACGACTAGCCGCAGATTCCGGGGAGCTGTTTTTT.

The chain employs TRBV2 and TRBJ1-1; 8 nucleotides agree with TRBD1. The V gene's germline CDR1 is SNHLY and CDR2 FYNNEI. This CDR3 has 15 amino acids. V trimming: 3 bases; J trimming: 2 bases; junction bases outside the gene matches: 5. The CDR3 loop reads CASSDFRGRNTEAFF. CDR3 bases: TGTGCCAGCAGTGACTTCAGGGGGCGTAACACTGAAGCTTTCTTT.

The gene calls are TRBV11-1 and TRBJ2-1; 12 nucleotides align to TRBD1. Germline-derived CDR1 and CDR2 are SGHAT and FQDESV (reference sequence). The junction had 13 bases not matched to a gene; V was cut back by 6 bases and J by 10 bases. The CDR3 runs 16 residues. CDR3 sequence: CASRAPEGQGAREQFF. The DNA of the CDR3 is TGTGCCAGCAGGGCCCCGGAGGGACAGGGGGCCCGAGAGCAGTTCTTC.

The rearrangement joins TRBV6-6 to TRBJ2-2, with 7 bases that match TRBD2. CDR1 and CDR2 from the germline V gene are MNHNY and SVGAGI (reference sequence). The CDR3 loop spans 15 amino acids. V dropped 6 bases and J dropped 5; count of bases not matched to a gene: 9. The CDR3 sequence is CASRVGRESTGELFF. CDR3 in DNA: TGTGCCAGCAGGGTAGGGCGGGAGAGTACCGGGGAGCTGTTTTTT.

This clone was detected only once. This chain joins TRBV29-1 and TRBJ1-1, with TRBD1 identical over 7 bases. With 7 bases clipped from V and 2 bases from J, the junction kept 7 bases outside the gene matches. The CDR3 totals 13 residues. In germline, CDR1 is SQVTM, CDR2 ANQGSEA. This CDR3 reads CSEVTGLNTEAFF. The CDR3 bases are TGCAGCGAGGTGACAGGGCTTAACACTGAAGCTTTCTTT.

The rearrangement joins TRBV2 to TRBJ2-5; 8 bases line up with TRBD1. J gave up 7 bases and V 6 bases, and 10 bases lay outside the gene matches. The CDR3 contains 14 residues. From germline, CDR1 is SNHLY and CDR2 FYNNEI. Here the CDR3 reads CASRRDRPTRTQYF. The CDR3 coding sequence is TGTGCCAGCAGGAGGGACAGGCCGACGAGGACCCAGTACTTC.

The CDR3 bases are TGCGCCAGCAGCTTGGGGAAAAGTGCGGGGCGCGGCACAGATACGCAGTATTTT. Translation: CASSLGKSAGRGTDTQYF. This chain uses TRBV5-1 with TRBJ2-3, with D perhaps matching TRBD2 (6 bases). Germline CDR1 reads SGHRS; CDR2 reads YFSETQ. V was shortened by 0 bases and J by 1 base, with 18 bases between the two germline ends. This CDR3 is 18 amino acids long.

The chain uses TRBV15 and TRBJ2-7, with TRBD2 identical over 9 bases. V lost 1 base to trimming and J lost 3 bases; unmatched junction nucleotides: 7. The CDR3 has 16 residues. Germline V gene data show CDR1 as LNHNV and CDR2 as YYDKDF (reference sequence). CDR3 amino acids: CATSRGQTSGNYEQYF. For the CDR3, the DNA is TGTGCCACCAGCAGAGGGCAGACTAGCGGAAACTACGAGCAGTACTTC.